This passage covers 29 T cell receptor beta chains from one sample sequenced in a study of T-cell reconstitution after alpha-beta-depleted transplantation in children (dated by TCRdb to about 2016). Receptor amplification or capture employed PCR. Reads for this sample came from an Illumina HiSeq 2500. To normalize quantification of the TCRbeta repertoire, the TCR libraries were built with molecular barcoding that relied on unique molecular identifiers. In-frame beta chains were kept once TCRdb had trimmed the public reads at Q25 with fastp and called clones with MiXCR. CDR3 protein sequences are deduplicated, and each keeps its most common genes and DNA. For this sample there are 210,000 or so distinct CDR3 sequences; 8% to 10% appear just once. The ten largest clones capture approximately 5.9% of the sample. Specimen: PBMCs from the stem cell graft donor, collected from the stem cell graft. The source of these receptors is a human donor who donated a stem cell graft to a child with acute lymphoblastic leukemia.

This clonotype was counted at least ten times. The chain joins TRBV7-9 to TRBJ1-2, with D perhaps TRBD1 (6 bases). From germline, CDR1 is SEHNR and CDR2 FQNEAQ (reference sequence). The V gene lost 5 bases and the J gene lost 2 bases, with 15 bases spanning the gap. The CDR3 is 15 residues long. CDR3 protein: CASSQSIGQNYGYTF. CDR3 nucleotides: TGTGCCAGCAGCCAGTCAATCGGACAGAACTATGGCTACACCTTC.

This sequence joins TRBV12-3 or TRBV12-4 and TRBJ1-5, with 7 bases matching TRBD1. The CDR3 runs 17 residues. J was trimmed by 0 bases and V by 5 bases; bases with no gene match: 10. Written as DNA, the CDR3 is TGTGCCAGCAGTGGTGGGACAGCAACAGATAGCAATCAGCCCCAGCATTTT. The encoded protein is CASSGGTATDSNQPQHF.

This clonotype has only a few counts. The chain joins TRBV20-1 to TRBJ2-7; either TRBD1 or TRBD2 may supply D (5 bases each). The CDR3 has 13 residues. The V gene lost 3 bases and the J gene lost 2 bases, with 11 bases spanning the gap. CDR1 and CDR2 from the germline V gene are DFQATT and SNEGSKA (reference sequence). In nucleotides, the CDR3 is TGCAGTGCTAGGGGGACCGAGACCTACGAGCAGTACTTC. This codes for CSARGTETYEQYF.

This clonotype was found many times. The rearrangement links TRBV4-1 to TRBJ2-7, with 9 bases fitting TRBD1. The CDR3 length is 15 residues. J gave up 7 bases and V 0 bases, and 7 bases lay outside the gene matches. Germline V CDR1 and CDR2: MGHRA, YSYEKL. The CDR3 DNA is TGCGCCAGCAGCCAAGATCGAGGACAGGGGTGGGAGCAGTACTTC. This gives the protein CASSQDRGQGWEQYF.

The rearrangement uses TRBV27 and TRBJ2-7; D is possibly TRBD1 (5 bases). CDR1 MNHEY and CDR2 SMNVEV come from the germline V gene (reference sequence). Trimming removed 6 bases at V and 3 bases at J, with 6 bases between. The CDR3 runs 11 residues. CDR3 amino acids: CASRTDYEQYF. CDR3 nucleotides: TGTGCCAGCAGGACAGACTACGAGCAGTACTTC.

This clonotype occurred a few times. The chain employs TRBV11-2 and TRBJ1-5; TRBD1 matches 9 bases. The junction had 12 bases not matched to a gene; V was cut back by 5 bases and J by 4 bases. This CDR3 has 17 amino acids. Germline V gene data show CDR1 as SGHAT and CDR2 as FQNNGV. Written as DNA, the CDR3 is TGTGCCAGCAGCCCGGGACAGGGAAACCCCTATAATCAGCCCCAGCATTTT. Translation gives CASSPGQGNPYNQPQHF.

A single count supports this clonotype. J is TRBJ2-1 and V is TRBV7-3; D is uncertain. V lost 5 bases, J lost 1 base, and 9 bases lay in between. Looked up from germline, CDR1 is SGHTA and CDR2 is FQGTGA. The CDR3 totals 14 residues. The CDR3 loop reads CASSPLGSYNEQFF. The CDR3 coding sequence is TGTGCCAGCAGCCCCCTAGGGTCCTACAATGAGCAGTTCTTC.

Here the CDR3 reads CASSSRVGTGNTPNEKLFF. Here the CDR3 DNA reads TGTGCCAGCAGCTCCCGAGTCGGGACAGGGAATACGCCTAATGAAAAACTGTTTTTT. The V call is TRBV7-9, the J call TRBJ1-4; 9 nucleotides align to TRBD1. J lost 3 bases, V lost 4 bases, and 15 bases had no gene match. CDR3 length: 19 amino acids. From germline, CDR1 is SEHNR and CDR2 FQNEAQ (reference sequence). Complete variable domain (other parts from reference TRBV7-9 and TRBJ1-4): DTGVSQNPRHKITKRGQNVTFRCDPISEHNRLYWYRQTLGQGPEFLTYFQNEAQLEKSRLLSDRFSAERPKGSFSTLEIQRTEQGDSAMYLCASSSRVGTGNTPNEKLFFGSGTQLSVL.

There are a few counts of this clonotype. The V gene is TRBV5-1, the J gene TRBJ1-5, with D unresolved. This CDR3 has 13 residues. The germline V and J ends were trimmed by 6 bases and 3 bases, with 10 bases remaining between them. CDR1 and CDR2 from the germline V gene are SGHRS and YFSETQ. The CDR3 DNA follows: TGCGCCAGCACGACAAGGCCCAATCAGCCCCAGCATTTT. This encodes CASTTRPNQPQHF.

The table lists this clonotype with a few counts. The rearrangement links TRBV6-1 to TRBJ1-1, with 10 bases fitting TRBD1. Germline-derived CDR1 and CDR2 are MNHNS and SASEGT. This CDR3 is 15 amino acids long. Trimming took 3 bases from V and 10 from J; bases not matched to a gene: 11. CDR3 region: CASSENPGTGALAFF. The CDR3 DNA follows: TGTGCCAGCAGTGAGAATCCCGGGACAGGGGCTTTAGCTTTCTTT.

The chain uses TRBV9 and TRBJ2-1; possible D gene TRBD1, 6 bases. The CDR3 consists of 15 residues. From germline, CDR1 is SGDLS and CDR2 YYNGEE. The V end lost 0 bases, the J end lost 1 base, and 8 bases lay between the germline ends. This chain's CDR3 is CASSVGQESYNEQFF. The CDR3 DNA reads TGTGCCAGCAGCGTAGGACAGGAATCCTACAATGAGCAGTTCTTC.

The chain combines TRBV5-1 with TRBJ2-2, with TRBD2 matching over 7 bases. V lost 0 bases and J lost 1; bases outside the gene matches: 3. This CDR3 spans 16 amino acids. Germline loops: CDR1 SGHRS, CDR2 YFSETQ. The CDR3 sequence: CASSLAPGGNTGELFF. The CDR3 nucleotides are TGCGCCAGCAGCTTGGCACCGGGGGGGAACACCGGGGAGCTGTTTTTT.

This clonotype has more than one count but fewer than ten. This chain links TRBV5-8 with TRBJ1-1; D gene unclear. The V gene lost 1 base and the J gene lost 1 base, with 11 bases spanning the gap. This CDR3 contains 15 residues. Germline V CDR1 and CDR2: SGHTS, YDEGEE. CDR3 DNA: TGTGCCAGCAGCTTGCGAATGGGGTGGAACACTGAAGCTTTCTTT. Amino acid sequence: CASSLRMGWNTEAFF.

This clonotype was observed many times. The rearrangement links TRBV7-2 to TRBJ2-3, with D possibly matching TRBD2 (5 bases). Germline CDR1 SGHTA, CDR2 FQGNSA. The CDR3 contains 14 residues. Trimming removed 5 bases at V and 2 bases at J, with 11 bases between. This CDR3 is CASSPSGATDTQYF. The CDR3 region has the DNA TGTGCCAGCAGCCCAAGCGGAGCCACAGATACGCAGTATTTT. The complete variable domain, with remaining parts taken from reference TRBV7-2 and TRBJ2-3, reads GAGVSQSPSNKVTEKGKDVELRCDPISGHTALYWYRQSLGQGLEFLIYFQGNSAPDKSGLPSDRFSAERTGGSVSTLTIQRTQQEDSAVYLCASSPSGATDTQYFGPGTRLTVL.

The chain carries TRBV9 and TRBJ2-3, with a possible D match to TRBD2 (5 bases). This CDR3 is 16 amino acids long. The V gene lost 0 bases and the J gene lost 2 bases, with 13 bases spanning the gap. The germline V gene has CDR1 SGDLS and CDR2 YYNGEE. The CDR3 DNA sequence: TGTGCCAGCAGCGTAGTCTTCGGGGAACCCACAGATACGCAGTATTTT. Translated, it gives CASSVVFGEPTDTQYF.

With respect to this clonotype: A read error may produce the germline difference seen at one junction end. This chain joins TRBV10-1 and TRBJ1-1; D unresolved. CDR3 length equals 14 residues. Per germline, CDR1 WNHNN and CDR2 SYGVQD (reference sequence). CDR3 bases: TGCGCCAGCAATGAGGAGGGATTGTTCACTGAAGCTTTCTTT. It codes for CASNEEGLFTEAFF.

The rearrangement links TRBV12-3 or TRBV12-4 to TRBJ1-2; 9 nucleotides line up with TRBD1. The trim removed 8 bases at V and 4 bases at J, leaving 5 bases unmatched. The CDR3 has 13 residues. The CDR3 nucleotides read TGTGCCAGCGAGGGACAGGGCATCTATGGCTACACCTTC. The encoded protein is CASEGQGIYGYTF.

This clonotype was counted ten times or more. The chain couples TRBV6-5 to TRBJ2-1; the D gene is possibly TRBD2 (5 bases). The V gene's germline CDR1 is MNHEY and CDR2 SVGAGI. The length of the CDR3 is 14 residues. The V end lost 6 bases, the J end lost 12 bases, and 21 bases lay between the germline ends. The CDR3 is CASSRAPLGSWQFF. The CDR3 coding sequence is TGTGCCAGCAGCCGAGCCCCACTAGGTAGTTGGCAGTTCTTC.

This clonotype was seen ten or more times. The chain has TRBV4-3 and TRBJ2-2; 13 nucleotides align to TRBD2. In germline, CDR1 is LGHNA, CDR2 YSLEER. Unmatched junction bases numbered 4, after V lost 0 bases and J lost 0 bases. The CDR3 loop spans 19 amino acids. The CDR3 spells CASSQDLLAGGANTGELFF. DNA for the CDR3: TGCGCCAGCAGCCAAGATCTACTAGCGGGGGGGGCGAACACCGGGGAGCTGTTTTTT.

The chain recombines TRBV27 with TRBJ2-7, with 7 bases matching TRBD2. This CDR3 has 16 amino acids. V lost 3 bases and J lost 2; bases outside the gene matches: 10. Germline lookup yields CDR1 MNHEY and CDR2 SMNVEV (reference sequence). CDR3: CASSFRFASGTYEQYF. For the CDR3, the DNA is TGTGCCAGCAGTTTTAGGTTCGCTAGCGGAACCTACGAGCAGTACTTC.

The chain links TRBV29-1 to TRBJ2-7; 8 bases match TRBD1. The germline CDR1 and CDR2 sequences are SQVTM and ANQGSEA. Unmatched junction bases numbered 1, after V lost 6 bases and J lost 0 bases. The CDR3 totals 12 residues. CDR3 in amino acids: CSVQGASYEQYF. CDR3 bases: TGCAGCGTCCAGGGGGCCTCCTACGAGCAGTACTTC.

In this sample, this clonotype turned up a few times. This chain links TRBV15 with TRBJ2-5; D not certain. Trimming took off 0 bases at V and 5 bases at J, with 10 bases between the two ends. This CDR3 region has 14 residues. Germline V lookup: CDR1 LNHNV, CDR2 YYDKDF (reference sequence). Here the CDR3 DNA reads TGTGCCACCAGCAGAGATACCGGGCCCGAGACCCAGTACTTC. It encodes CATSRDTGPETQYF.

This clonotype has more than one count but fewer than ten. The V call is TRBV6-2 or TRBV6-3, the J call TRBJ2-5; D gene unclear. Looked up from germline, CDR1 is MNHEY and CDR2 is SVGEGT. Deletions cut 6 bases from V and 4 bases from J, with 15 bases between. This CDR3 comprises 14 residues. The CDR3 spells CASSPPLPLETQYF. CDR3 nucleotide sequence: TGTGCCAGCAGCCCACCACTGCCGCTAGAGACCCAGTACTTC.

This clonotype was detected many times. This chain uses TRBV5-1 with TRBJ2-3, with D possibly matching TRBD1 (6 bases). CDR3 length equals 15 residues. V was shortened by 3 bases and J by 1 base, with 12 bases between the two germline ends. CDR1 is SGHRS, CDR2 YFSETQ, per germline. In DNA form, the CDR3 reads TGCGCCAGCAGCTCTTTTGGACAGCGCACAGATACGCAGTATTTT. Amino acids: CASSSFGQRTDTQYF.

In this sample, this clonotype turned up many times. The V call is TRBV5-1, the J call TRBJ1-6; the match to TRBD1 covers 9 bases. The V segment lost 4 bases and the J segment 7 bases; nucleotides outside the gene matches: 6. The CDR3 has 15 residues. Germline CDR1 reads SGHRS; CDR2 reads YFSETQ. In DNA, the CDR3 is TGCGCCAGCAGCCGCTCCGGGACAGGGAATTCACCCCTCCACTTT. Protein product: CASSRSGTGNSPLHF.

This chain uses TRBV28 with TRBJ2-1; unclear D gene. The germline gives CDR1 MDHEN, CDR2 SYDVKM. The germline V and J ends were trimmed by 7 bases and 5 bases, with 15 bases remaining between them. The CDR3 spans 14 residues. DNA for the CDR3: TGTGCCAGCACGTCCTCGGGCAGCAACAATGAGCAGTTCTTC. This encodes CASTSSGSNNEQFF.

This clonotype was picked up a small number of times. The genes are TRBV15 and TRBJ2-5; 8 bases agree with TRBD2. There are 14 residues in the CDR3. Germline values: CDR1 LNHNV, CDR2 YYDKDF (reference sequence). Losses at the gene ends were 3 bases for V and 4 bases for J; bases not matched to a gene: 4. The CDR3 DNA follows: TGTGCCACCAGCAGGGACGGGGGGGCAGAGACCCAGTACTTC. This sequence encodes CATSRDGGAETQYF.

This clonotype came up many times. This chain uses TRBV13 with TRBJ2-3; TRBD2 matches at 8 bases. The CDR3 loop spans 17 amino acids. Germline CDR1 and CDR2: PRHDT and FYEKMQ (reference sequence). The J segment lost 5 bases and the V segment lost 5 bases, leaving 15 bases of the junction unmatched. The DNA of the CDR3 is TGTGCCAGCAGCGCCCTCTCAGGGCGGGGGGTTCGAGATACGCAGTATTTT. Amino acid sequence: CASSALSGRGVRDTQYF. Variable domain in full (rest from reference TRBV13 and TRBJ2-3): AAGVIQSPRHLIKEKRETATLKCYPIPRHDTVYWYQQGPGQDPQFLISFYEKMQSDKGSIPDRFSAQQFSDYHSELNMSSLELGDSALYFCASSALSGRGVRDTQYFGPGTRLTVL.

V is TRBV20-1 and J is TRBJ2-1; 15 bases fit TRBD2. Germline CDR1 DFQATT, CDR2 SNEGSKA (reference sequence). CDR3 size: 18 residues. V gave up 5 bases and J gave up 0 bases; unmatched junction bases: 8. The CDR3 bases are TGCAGTGCTCCAGCGGGACTAGCGGGGGGAAGCTCCTACAATGAGCAGTTCTTC. Translation: CSAPAGLAGGSSYNEQFF.